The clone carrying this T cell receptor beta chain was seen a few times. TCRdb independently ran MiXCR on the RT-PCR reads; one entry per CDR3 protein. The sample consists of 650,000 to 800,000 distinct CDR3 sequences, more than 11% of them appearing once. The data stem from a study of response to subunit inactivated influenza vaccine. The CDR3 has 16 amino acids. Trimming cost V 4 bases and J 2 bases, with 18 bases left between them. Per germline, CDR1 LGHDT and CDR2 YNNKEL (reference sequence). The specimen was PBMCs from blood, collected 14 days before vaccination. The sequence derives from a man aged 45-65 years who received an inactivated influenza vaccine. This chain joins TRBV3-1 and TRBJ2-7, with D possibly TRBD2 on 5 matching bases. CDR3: CASSLSGTLLPYEQYF. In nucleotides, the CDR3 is TGTGCCAGCAGCCTTTCGGGAACCCTTTTACCCTACGAGCAGTACTTC.